These 7 T cell receptor beta chains were sequenced from one sample in a study of T cell repertoires in cytomegalovirus infection. One entry per CDR3 protein, called by TCRdb with MiXCR from the reads. The sample yields around 120,000 distinct CDR3 sequences, 8% to 9% seen once. The sequenced sample was PBMCs. These receptors all stem from a human donor in good health (CMV status not recorded). Some clones in this sample may be carry-over from other donors' samples.

This clonotype was picked up a small number of times. The rearrangement uses TRBV15 and TRBJ2-7; TRBD1 might be the D (6 bases). V gave up 1 base and J gave up 6 bases, with 13 bases separating them. In germline, CDR1 is LNHNV, CDR2 YYDKDF (reference sequence). The CDR3 spans 14 residues. The CDR3 DNA is TGTGCCACCAGCAGAGTCATTCAGGGGAGCGAGCAGTACTTC. This gives the protein CATSRVIQGSEQYF. The full variable domain, in which reference TRBV15 and TRBJ2-7 provide the parts outside the CDR3, is DAMVIQNPRYQVTQFGKPVTLSCSQTLNHNVMYWYQQKSSQAPKLLFHYYDKDFNNEADTPDNFQSRRPNTSFCFLDIRSPGLGDTAMYLCATSRVIQGSEQYFGPGTRLTVT.

This clonotype appeared many times. V is TRBV28 and J is TRBJ1-4, with a tentative D call TRBD1 (5 bases). Germline V gene data show CDR1 as MDHEN and CDR2 as SYDVKM. V dropped 1 base and J dropped 10 bases, with 13 bases sitting between them. This CDR3 contains 14 residues. CDR3 DNA sequence: TGTGCCAGCAGTTTATCAGGGAAGGACGGAAAACTGTTTTTT. Residues: CASSLSGKDGKLFF.

This clonotype was observed many times. The J gene is TRBJ2-6, the V gene TRBV2; D is uncertain. Deletions cut 7 bases from V and 11 bases from J, with 15 bases between. Germline lookup yields CDR1 SNHLY and CDR2 FYNNEI. The CDR3 contains 13 residues. The CDR3 reads CASTAADAHVLTF. DNA of the CDR3: TGTGCCAGCACGGCGGCGGATGCCCACGTCCTGACTTTC.

At least ten counts were recorded for this clonotype. This chain uses TRBV5-4 with TRBJ2-1; 8 bases are a match to TRBD1. In germline, CDR1 is SGHNT, CDR2 YYREEE (reference sequence). V gave up 2 bases and J gave up 7 bases; unmatched junction bases: 11. CDR3 length: 16 residues. CDR3 sequence: CASSLAPRTGLNEQFF. For the CDR3, the DNA is TGTGCCAGCAGCTTAGCCCCTAGGACAGGGCTGAATGAGCAGTTCTTC.

This clonotype was counted many times. This chain uses TRBV7-2 with TRBJ2-7; no clear D. Trimming stripped 3 bases from V and 3 bases from J, with 3 bases between. Germline CDR1 SGHTA, CDR2 FQGNSA. This CDR3 contains 11 residues. The CDR3 sequence: CASSLYYEQYF. CDR3 in DNA: TGTGCCAGCAGCTTGTACTACGAGCAGTACTTC. The full variable domain, with the rest looked up from reference TRBV7-2 and TRBJ2-7, is GAGVSQSPSNKVTEKGKDVELRCDPISGHTALYWYRQSLGQGLEFLIYFQGNSAPDKSGLPSDRFSAERTGGSVSTLTIQRTQQEDSAVYLCASSLYYEQYFGPGTRLTVT.

Points on this clonotype: Given a much more abundant clone one base away, this may be a read error. This chain connects TRBV7-3 to TRBJ2-1; D unresolved. The germline V gene encodes CDR1 SGHTA and CDR2 FQGTGA. The CDR3 has 13 amino acids. In nucleotides, the CDR3 is TGTGCCAGCAGCTTACTTAGGGTTGATGAGCGGTTCTTC. This gives the protein CASSLLRVDERFF.

This clonotype has at least ten counts. The chain recombines TRBV7-9 with TRBJ2-2; D possibly corresponds to TRBD2 (5 bases). Germline V lookup: CDR1 SEHNR, CDR2 FQNEAQ (reference sequence). This CDR3 comprises 15 residues. V lost 6 bases and J lost 0, with 11 bases in between. This chain's CDR3 is CASRPGSANTGELFF. The CDR3 DNA is TGTGCCAGCAGGCCGGGATCAGCGAACACCGGGGAGCTGTTTTTT.